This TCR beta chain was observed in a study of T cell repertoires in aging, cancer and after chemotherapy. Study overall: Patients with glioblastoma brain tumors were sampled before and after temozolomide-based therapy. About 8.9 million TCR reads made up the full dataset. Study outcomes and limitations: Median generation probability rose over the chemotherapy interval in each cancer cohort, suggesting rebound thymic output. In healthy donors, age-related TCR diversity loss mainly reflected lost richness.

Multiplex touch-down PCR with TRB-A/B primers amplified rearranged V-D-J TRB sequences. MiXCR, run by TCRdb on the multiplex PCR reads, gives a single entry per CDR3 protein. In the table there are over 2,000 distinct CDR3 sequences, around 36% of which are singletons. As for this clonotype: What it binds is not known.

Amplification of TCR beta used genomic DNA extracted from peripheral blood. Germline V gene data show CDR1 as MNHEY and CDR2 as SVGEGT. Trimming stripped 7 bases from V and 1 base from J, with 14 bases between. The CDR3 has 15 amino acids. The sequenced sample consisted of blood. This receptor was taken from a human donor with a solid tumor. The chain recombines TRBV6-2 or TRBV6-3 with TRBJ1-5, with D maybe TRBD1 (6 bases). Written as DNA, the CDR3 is TGTGCCAGCACGGTGAGGGGGGCGAGCAATCAGCCCCAGCATTTT. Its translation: CASTVRGASNQPQHF.